This TCR beta chain originates from a study of T-cell memory formation after mild COVID-19. Study-wide results and limits: Day 15 to 85 contractors were CD4/CD8 balanced; later expanders leaned CD4+. The main location of contracting CD4+ clones was CM and EM, and that of contracting CD8+ clones was EMRA. The pre-infection memory compartment contained some responding clones, suggesting cross-reactive memory joined.

This clonotype was seen repeatedly, ten times or more. Its target is not known. This CDR3 region has 15 residues. Germline trimming cut 3 bases from V and 0 bases from J; bases unmatched to any gene: 1. Germline V gives CDR1 SEHNR, CDR2 FQNEAQ (reference sequence). Constant-segment primers served in 5'RACE that generated TCR alpha and TCR beta cDNA libraries bearing sample barcodes and UMIs. TCRdb recomputed calls from the 5' RACE reads with MiXCR, one row per CDR3 protein. The table shows 350,000 to 450,000 distinct CDR3 sequences, with around 28% occurring only once. The sample consisted of PBMCs or a T cell subset sorted from them (not recorded which). The TCR originated in an adult woman who had mild COVID-19 (a few samples of this study predate the infection). Cell type and time point are not known. The J gene is TRBJ2-3, the V gene TRBV7-9; 9 bases are a match to TRBD1. CDR3 DNA sequence: TGTGCCAGCAGCTTGGGACAGGGCAGCACAGATACGCAGTATTTT. Its translation: CASSLGQGSTDTQYF. The full variable domain, in which reference TRBV7-9 and TRBJ2-3 provide the parts outside the CDR3, is DTGVSQNPRHKITKRGQNVTFRCDPISEHNRLYWYRQTLGQGPEFLTYFQNEAQLEKSRLLSDRFSAERPKGSFSTLEIQRTEQGDSAMYLCASSLGQGSTDTQYFGPGTRLTVL.